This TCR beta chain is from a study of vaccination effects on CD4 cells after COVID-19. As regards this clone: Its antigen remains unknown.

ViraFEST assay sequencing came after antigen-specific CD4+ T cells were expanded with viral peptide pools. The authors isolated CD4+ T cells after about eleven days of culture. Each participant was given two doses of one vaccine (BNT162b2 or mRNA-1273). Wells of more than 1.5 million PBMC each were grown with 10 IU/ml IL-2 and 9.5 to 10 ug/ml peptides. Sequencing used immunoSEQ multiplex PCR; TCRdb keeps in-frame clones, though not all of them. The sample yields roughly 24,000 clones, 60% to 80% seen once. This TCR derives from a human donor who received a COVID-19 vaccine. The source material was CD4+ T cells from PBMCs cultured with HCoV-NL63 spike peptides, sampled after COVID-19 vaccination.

The CDR3 sequence: CASSPGTGYGYTF. As DNA, the CDR3 is TGTGCCAGCAGCCCCGGGACAGGCTATGGCTACACCTTC. The chain recombines TRBV11-1 with TRBJ1-2; TRBD1 matches 8 bases. Germline loops: CDR1 SGHAT, CDR2 FQDESV (reference sequence). The CDR3 spans 13 residues. Trimming cost V 5 bases and J 4 bases; bases outside gene matches: 3.